The clone carrying this T cell receptor beta chain turned up a few times. The antigen remains unidentified. As part of library construction, unique molecular identifiers were attached to individual cDNA molecules. Each CDR3 protein gets one entry after TCRdb re-called the 5' RACE reads with MiXCR. The sample consists of roughly 55,000 distinct CDR3 sequences, roughly 6.8% of them appearing once. The data originate from a study of early T cells in non-severe SARS-CoV-2 infection. About the study: Sequencing of unsorted whole blood was done on bulk RNA, leaving chains unpaired.

The germline V and J ends were trimmed by 1 base and 2 bases, with 11 bases remaining between them. The germline gives CDR1 SEHNR, CDR2 FQNEAQ (reference sequence). The CDR3 is 15 amino acids. Study outcomes and limitations: VDJdb-based annotation leaned toward anti-spike CD8 responses and missed private and CD4 specificities.

This TCR was sampled from an adult who was a healthcare worker with PCR-confirmed SARS-CoV-2 infection or an uninfected control (not recorded which). Sequenced: whole blood. The chain uses TRBV7-9 and TRBJ2-5; no firm D call. In DNA, the CDR3 is TGTGCCAGCAGCTTAGTTGAGGCGGTACAAGAGACCCAGTACTTC. It codes for CASSLVEAVQETQYF.